Shown below are 15 T cell receptor beta chains from a single sample sequenced in a study of spatial heterogeneity in lung cancer (dated by TCRdb to the late 2010s). The library was made by 5' RACE. TCRdb shows the sequencer as NextSeq 500. Starting from the raw public reads, TCRdb applied fastp trimming at Q25, assembled clones with MiXCR and retained in-frame beta chains. Each CDR3 protein appears once, grouped with its most common genes and DNA. The sample contains around 18,000 distinct CDR3 sequences, approximately 9.6% of them found a single time. The biggest ten clones account for roughly 22% of the sample. What the work shows at the level of the full study, not this receptor alone: A correlation was observed between the number of expanded intratumoral alpha and beta TCRs and the tumor nonsynonymous mutation count.

The sample's time point, from its label and the paper: sample taken at primary tumor resection. These receptors' antigens are unknown. Specimen: lung tumor tissue, collected at surgery. The source is a female donor with early-stage non-small cell lung cancer.

This clonotype was observed many times. This beta chain appears as a stray read in a library generated for alpha chains; its size is not informative. This rearrangement joins TRBV2 to TRBJ2-4; D is uncertain. The germline V and J ends were trimmed by 3 bases and 0 bases, with 9 bases remaining between them. The CDR3 extends over 15 amino acids. Per germline, CDR1 SNHLY and CDR2 FYNNEI. Here the CDR3 DNA reads TGTGCCAGCAGTGATAGTAAGCTAGCCAAAAACATTCAGTACTTC. Its translation is CASSDSKLAKNIQYF.

In its sample, this clonotype was seen a few times. As an off-target read in a library built for alpha chains, this beta chain has a frequency of little significance. The rearrangement links TRBV28 to TRBJ2-5; D may be TRBD1 (5 bases). CDR1 is MDHEN, CDR2 SYDVKM, per germline. The CDR3 spans 14 residues. The V end lost 8 bases, the J end lost 2 bases, and 15 bases lay between the germline ends. The CDR3 DNA reads TGTGCCAGCCGATCCCTGACAGTACAAGAGACCCAGTACTTC. This codes for CASRSLTVQETQYF. The full variable domain, its missing parts supplied by reference TRBV28 and TRBJ2-5, is DVKVTQSSRYLVKRTGEKVFLECVQDMDHENMFWYRQDPGLGLRLIYFSYDVKMKEKGDIPEGYSVSREKKERFSLILESASTNQTSMYLCASRSLTVQETQYFGPGTRLLVL.

A remark on this clonotype: Little can be read into the size of this beta chain, an off-target read in a library designed for alpha chains. This chain joins TRBV7-2 and TRBJ2-3; no clear D. Germline values: CDR1 SGHTA, CDR2 FQGNSA. The ends were cut back, 2 bases at V and 0 bases at J, with 9 bases in the middle. This CDR3 contains 15 residues. Here the CDR3 reads CASSLLAVSTDTQYF. The CDR3 DNA follows: TGTGCCAGCAGCTTATTGGCGGTTAGCACAGATACGCAGTATTTT.

This clonotype has at least ten counts. This beta chain appears as a stray read in a library generated for alpha chains; its size is not informative. This chain's CDR3 is CASSFPGGGSTDTQYF. The CDR3 region has the DNA TGTGCCAGCAGCTTCCCCGGAGGGGGAAGCACAGATACGCAGTATTTT. J is TRBJ2-3 and V is TRBV5-4; D tentatively reads TRBD1 or TRBD2 (6 bases each). This CDR3 is 16 amino acids long. The germline V and J ends were trimmed by 2 bases and 0 bases, with 13 bases remaining between them. In germline, CDR1 is SGHNT, CDR2 YYREEE (reference sequence).

This clonotype was counted only a few times. The library was built for alpha chains, so this beta chain is an off-target read and its size means little. This rearrangement joins TRBV11-2 to TRBJ2-2, with D unclear. Germline V gene lookup returns CDR1 SGHAT and CDR2 FQNNGV. V gave up 5 bases and J gave up 7 bases, with 11 bases separating them. The CDR3 runs to 13 residues. In DNA form, the CDR3 reads TGTGCCAGCAGCCCCCTAGAATACGGGGAGCTGTTTTTT. This translates into CASSPLEYGELFF.

At least ten counts were recorded for this clonotype. As an off-target read in a library built for alpha chains, this beta chain has a frequency of little significance. This chain connects TRBV7-2 to TRBJ1-3, with D hard to call. Germline CDR1 is SGHTA and CDR2 is FQGNSA. This CDR3 has 15 residues. Trimming left V 0 bases short and J 0 bases short, with 6 bases between. The CDR3 here is CASSLARLSGNTIYF. The CDR3 DNA sequence: TGTGCCAGCAGCTTAGCGAGGCTCTCTGGAAACACCATATATTTT.

Points on this clonotype: Being off target in a library aimed at alpha chains, this beta chain has a size of little meaning. The chain combines TRBV12-3 or TRBV12-4 with TRBJ2-7; D remains unclear. Trimming removed 5 bases from V and 2 bases from J, with 10 bases in between. The CDR3 totals 13 residues. The CDR3 sequence: CASSRANAYEQYF. The CDR3 DNA sequence: TGTGCCAGCAGTCGGGCCAACGCCTACGAGCAGTACTTC.

At least ten counts were recorded for this clonotype. This beta chain was picked up by a library intended for alpha chains and is off target, so its count carries little meaning. The chain has TRBV9 and TRBJ1-1; D is uncertain. Per germline, CDR1 SGDLS and CDR2 YYNGEE. This CDR3 has 16 amino acids. Trimming removed 4 bases at V and 3 bases at J, with 19 bases between. CDR3 DNA sequence: TGTGCCAGCAGCCCGCAGGCGAGAAATGAGTACACTGAAGCTTTCTTT. Translating gives CASSPQARNEYTEAFF.

This clonotype was seen at least ten times. Since the library was made to target alpha chains, this beta chain is a stray read and its abundance is not meaningful. The rearrangement joins TRBV11-2 to TRBJ2-1; 7 bases map to TRBD2. Germline V gives CDR1 SGHAT, CDR2 FQNNGV. J gave up 6 bases and V 4 bases, and 12 bases lay outside the gene matches. The CDR3 length is 16 residues. CDR3 protein: CASSSIGRDYLNEQFF. In nucleotides, the CDR3 is TGTGCCAGCAGCTCGATCGGCCGGGACTACCTCAATGAGCAGTTCTTC.

On this clonotype: Being off target in a library aimed at alpha chains, this beta chain has a size of little meaning. The chain employs TRBV7-2 and TRBJ2-2, with 7 bases identical to TRBD2. Germline CDR1 is SGHTA and CDR2 is FQGNSA. The CDR3 spans 14 residues. With V trimmed by 3 bases and J by 6 bases, 4 bases remained unmatched. The CDR3 sequence: CASSFRGDSGELFF. The CDR3 DNA is TGTGCCAGCAGCTTCCGGGGGGACTCCGGGGAGCTGTTTTTT.

This clonotype was counted at least ten times. The junction and the germline gene differ at one end; a read error may be behind it. Because the library targeted alpha chains, this beta chain is an off-target read whose size means little. This chain uses TRBV27 with TRBJ1-1; TRBD1 agrees at 8 bases. CDR3 length: 14 residues. CDR1 and CDR2 from the germline V gene are MNHEY and SMNVEV (reference sequence). CDR3 in amino acids: CASSLRTGNPEAFF. The CDR3 DNA reads as TGTGCCAGCAGTCTACGGACAGGGAACCCTGAAGCTTTCTTT.

Many counts were recorded for this clonotype. The size of this beta chain means little, since it is a stray read in a library made for alpha chains. The chain is built from TRBV12-3 or TRBV12-4 and TRBJ2-5; a weak D match, TRBD1 (6 bases). V was pared by 5 bases and J by 4 bases, with 14 bases between. The CDR3 covers 14 residues. This CDR3 is CASSHDRFRETQYF. CDR3 in DNA: TGTGCCAGCAGTCACGACAGGTTTAGAGAGACCCAGTACTTC.

This clonotype was detected many times. This beta chain is off target for a library built for alpha chains, so its abundance means little. This chain connects TRBV7-8 to TRBJ1-4; D is possibly TRBD1 (5 bases). The CDR3 spans 19 residues. Deletions cut 0 bases from V and 7 bases from J, with 24 bases between. Germline values: CDR1 SGHVS, CDR2 FQNEAQ. CDR3 loop: CASSLASGREGPAGEKLFF. The CDR3 DNA reads TGTGCCAGCAGCTTAGCGTCAGGCAGGGAGGGCCCGGCGGGTGAAAAACTGTTTTTT.

The table lists this clonotype with many counts. This beta chain is an unintended read in a library built for alpha chains; its size means little. V is TRBV20-1 and J is TRBJ2-1, with 7 positions matching TRBD1. The CDR3 has 12 amino acids. CDR1 and CDR2 from the germline V gene are DFQATT and SNEGSKA (reference sequence). J lost 5 bases, V lost 6 bases, and 4 bases had no gene match. CDR3 in amino acids: CSASGQHNEQFF. For the CDR3, the DNA is TGCAGTGCCTCGGGACAGCACAATGAGCAGTTCTTC.

This clonotype was seen only a few times. The library was built for alpha chains, so this beta chain is an off-target read and its size means little. V is TRBV9 and J is TRBJ1-6, with D maybe TRBD1 (5 bases). This CDR3 spans 14 amino acids. V gave up 0 bases and J gave up 11 bases, with 12 bases separating them. Germline CDR1 is SGDLS and CDR2 is YYNGEE. The CDR3 nucleotides read TGTGCCAGCAGCGTAGGGAGGGGCGGGCCACCCCTCCACTTT. It is translated as CASSVGRGGPPLHF.